Below are 9 T cell receptor beta chains sequenced from a single sample in a study of T cell responses to AZD1222 COVID-19 vaccine. This table comes from immunoSEQ multiplex PCR, and its TCRdb copy is limited to in-frame clones, with some not included. The data hold 85,000 to 120,000 clones, with about 88% observed a single time. The source material was peripheral blood, sampled on day 0 of AZD1222 vaccination. The receptors shown here come from an adult in good health.

This chain connects TRBV30 to TRBJ2-7; D is unclear. V gave up 6 bases and J gave up 1 base, with 10 bases separating them. Germline V gene lookup returns CDR1 GTSNPN and CDR2 SVGIG (reference sequence). The CDR3 covers 12 residues. CDR3 nucleotides: TGTGCCTGTAAGGGTGGATCCTACGAGCAGTACTTC. As protein: CACKGGSYEQYF.

The CDR3 protein is CATNLAGGLFTGELFF. DNA of the CDR3: TGTGCCACCAATCTAGCGGGAGGGCTTTTCACCGGGGAGCTGTTTTTT. The rearrangement joins TRBV7-9 to TRBJ2-2; TRBD2 agrees at 12 bases. CDR3 size: 16 residues. Trimming removed 10 bases from V and 4 bases from J; junction bases left unmatched: 10. CDR1 SEHNR and CDR2 FQNEAQ come from the germline V gene (reference sequence).

This clone occurred once. The CDR3 region has the DNA TGTGCCAGCAGCTTAACAGGGATTGAGCAGTTCTTC. Translated, it gives CASSLTGIEQFF. The chain is built from TRBV11-2 and TRBJ2-1; a weak D match, TRBD1 (6 bases). The V gene lost 2 bases and the J gene lost 9 bases, with 8 bases spanning the gap. CDR1 and CDR2 from the germline V gene are SGHAT and FQNNGV. There are 12 residues in the CDR3.

J is TRBJ1-2 and V is TRBV3-1 (or the pseudogene TRBV3-2), with 8 nucleotides matching TRBD1. Germline assignment: CDR1 LGHDT and CDR2 YNNKEL (reference sequence). The ends lost 0 bases at V and 8 bases at J; junction bases unmatched: 8. This CDR3 is 15 amino acids long. The CDR3 sequence: CASSQDEDRVEGYTF. Written as DNA, the CDR3 is TGTGCCAGCAGCCAAGACGAGGACAGGGTAGAGGGCTACACCTTC.

The chain joins TRBV6-5 to TRBJ2-1; D unclear. CDR3 length equals 14 residues. V lost 5 bases and J lost 2, with 10 bases in between. The V gene's germline CDR1 is MNHEY and CDR2 SVGAGI. The CDR3 coding sequence is TGTGCCAGCAGTCCCGGCCCGACCTACAATGAGCAGTTCTTC. Its protein product is CASSPGPTYNEQFF.

The chain combines TRBV7-9 with TRBJ2-1, with unresolved D. V was pared by 6 bases and J by 6 bases, with 12 bases between. Looked up from germline, CDR1 is SEHNR and CDR2 is FQNEAQ (reference sequence). CDR3 length: 13 residues. Here the CDR3 DNA reads TGTGCCAGCAGTCAAGGCCTCCCCAATGAGCAGTTCTTC. Amino acid sequence: CASSQGLPNEQFF.

The rearrangement links TRBV3-1 (or the pseudogene TRBV3-2) to TRBJ2-7; D is perhaps TRBD1 or TRBD2 (6 bases each). Germline CDR1 reads LGHDT; CDR2 reads YNNKEL (reference sequence). The V end lost 3 bases, the J end lost 10 bases, and 16 bases lay between the germline ends. CDR3 length equals 13 residues. This CDR3 reads CASSHPPGASQYF. CDR3 DNA: TGTGCCAGCAGCCACCCCCCGGGGGCAAGTCAGTACTTC.

The sample holds a few counts of this clone. The rearrangement links TRBV12-3 or TRBV12-4 to TRBJ1-1; possible D gene TRBD1, 6 bases. The V and J ends lost 5 bases and 5 bases respectively, with 9 bases between them. The length of the CDR3 is 12 residues. The DNA of the CDR3 is TGTGCCAGCAGTCCGCAGGGGACTGAAGCTTTCTTT. It specifies CASSPQGTEAFF.

This chain joins TRBV9 and TRBJ2-3, with D uncertain. Germline assignment: CDR1 SGDLS and CDR2 YYNGEE. Deletions cut 1 base from V and 6 bases from J, with 9 bases between. The CDR3 has 13 amino acids. The CDR3 coding sequence is TGTGCCAGCAGCGTAACTGTTATGGATACGCAGTATTTT. Encoded protein: CASSVTVMDTQYF. Combining the CDR3 with reference TRBV9 and TRBJ2-3 gives the whole variable domain DSGVTQTPKHLITATGQRVTLRCSPRSGDLSVYWYQQSLDQGLQFLIQYYNGEERAKGNILERFSAQQFPDLHSELNLSSLELGDSALYFCASSVTVMDTQYFGPGTRLTVL.